Listed below are T cell receptor beta chains from one sample, sequenced in a study of CD8 T cells in ankylosing spondylitis. TCRdb re-derived calls from the 5' RACE reads in MiXCR, one entry per CDR3 protein. The sample lists 200,000 to 250,000 distinct CDR3 sequences; roughly 10% were seen once. Sequences were obtained from blood, either unsorted or a sorted T cell fraction (not recorded which). The receptors were sampled from a male donor with ankylosing spondylitis or in good health (not recorded which). Each CDR3 is given without its conserved first and last residue.

v_call	cdr3_aa
TRBV6-6	ASFGSRTEYEQY
TRBV7-9	ASSRLNTFSYNEQF
TRBV5-1	ASSLMGTSGSGAYNEQF
TRBV29-1	SVEGTANEQY
TRBV5-6	ASSGTGVYEQY
TRBV7-8	ASSSRDPYEQY
TRBV2	ASSGINTGELF
TRBV9	ASSVSTSGGPNNEQF
TRBV9	ASTRVFSTDTQY
TRBV20-1	SARESNTGELF
TRBV15	ATSPSPPQAKNIQY